This entry describes one T cell receptor beta chain. Authors' processing steps: The assay estimated nucleated cells by amplifying reference gene primers. The repertoire was sequenced with immunoSEQ multiplex PCR; TCRdb's copy has only in-frame clones and lacks some. V and J calls plus clone size are reproduced from that table; the DNA served to infer D and trimming. Seen here are some 120,000 clones, approximately 80% observed once, and the top ten hold 6.5% to 9.5%. The CDR3 runs 12 residues. V was trimmed by 7 bases and J by 6 bases, leaving 16 bases between them. Per germline, CDR1 SQVTM and CDR2 ANQGSEA. The data derive from a study of blood T cell repertoires in COVID-19. Study details: Sites across the United States, Italy and Spain contributed samples from acute and convalescent COVID-19. From T cells, B-cell-depleted T cells, or PBMCs came the material, which was cDNA or gDNA.

What was sequenced was peripheral blood. The chain recombines TRBV29-1 with TRBJ2-7; TRBD1 is a possible D gene (6 bases). The source of this sequence is a human donor in a cohort sampled during active COVID-19. The CDR3 nucleotides read TGCAGCGCTTCCCAGGGGCAGGGCGAGCAGTACTTC. The encoded protein is CSASQGQGEQYF.